This T cell receptor (beta chain) was captured in a study of human T cells and chemical hapten exposure. TCRdb re-called the RACE reads through MiXCR, storing one row per CDR3 protein. The sample consists of fewer than 350,000 distinct CDR3 sequences, roughly 8% of them appearing once. Time point reported: pre-sensitization, week 0. Indicated treatment: therapeutic diphenylcyclopropenone sensitization with weekly scalp DPC. This clonotype was counted many times. The CDR3 runs 16 residues. V was cut by 0 bases and J by 4 bases, with 14 bases left in between. CDR1 and CDR2 from the germline V gene are MGHRA and YSYEKL.

This TCR came from a man younger than 35 with alopecia areata. Some clones in this sample may be carry-over from other donors' samples. Specimen: whole blood, collected in connection with sensitization to the hapten diphenylcyclopropenone (DPC). The V call is TRBV4-1, the J call TRBJ2-3, with D possibly TRBD1 on 7 matching bases. CDR3 sequence reads: CASSQDSAGGPDTQYF. The CDR3 nucleotides are TGCGCCAGCAGCCAAGATTCGGCAGGGGGGCCAGATACGCAGTATTTT.